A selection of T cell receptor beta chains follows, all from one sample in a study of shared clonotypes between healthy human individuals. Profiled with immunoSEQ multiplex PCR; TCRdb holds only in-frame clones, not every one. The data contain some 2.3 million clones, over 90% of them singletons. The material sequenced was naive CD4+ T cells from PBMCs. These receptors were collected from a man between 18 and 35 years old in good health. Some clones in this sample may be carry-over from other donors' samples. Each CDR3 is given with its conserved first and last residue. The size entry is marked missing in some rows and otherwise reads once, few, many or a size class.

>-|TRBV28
CASIGSNTEAFF
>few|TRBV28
CASSSGKGSNQPQHF
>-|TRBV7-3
CASSLLWRERSGELFF
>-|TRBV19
CASSIISGSAETQYF
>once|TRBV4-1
CASSHTSGRPDTQYF
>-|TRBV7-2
CASSLGRTGWVNEQFF
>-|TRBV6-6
CASSYIVISVTGELFF
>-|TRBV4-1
CASSLGTGAYEQYF
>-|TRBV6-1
CASKGGTSGNTIYF
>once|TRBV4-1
CASSQGPAGTTDTQYF